The next 29 T cell receptor beta chains were all read from a single sample in a study of blood T cell repertoires in COVID-19. The repertoire was sequenced with immunoSEQ multiplex PCR; TCRdb's copy has only in-frame clones and lacks some. The profile shows 300,000 to 350,000 clones, roughly 86% of them singletons. Sequenced material: peripheral blood. The receptors originated from a woman aged 70-85 years with COVID-19, enrolled during active disease.

This rearrangement joins TRBV5-6 to TRBJ1-1, with 7 bases lining up with TRBD1. V lost 0 bases, J lost 8 bases, and 7 bases stayed unmatched. Germline loops: CDR1 SGHDT, CDR2 YYEEEE. The CDR3 consists of 14 residues. Here the CDR3 reads CASSLGQGVSEAFF. As DNA, the CDR3 is TGTGCCAGCAGCTTGGGACAGGGAGTATCGGAAGCTTTCTTT.

This chain connects TRBV10-1 to TRBJ1-2; a possible D gene is TRBD1 (6 bases). V was cut by 5 bases and J by 6 bases, with 13 bases left in between. Germline loops: CDR1 WNHNN, CDR2 SYGVQD (reference sequence). This CDR3 has 13 amino acids. CDR3 in amino acids: CASSRDRKDGYTF. The DNA for the CDR3 is TGCGCCAGCAGTCGCGACAGGAAGGATGGCTACACCTTC.

The CDR3 coding sequence is TGTGCCTGGATATTTACTCAGCGGGACAGGGCCCCTGAAGCTTTCTTT. Translation: CAWIFTQRDRAPEAFF. The genes are TRBV30 and TRBJ1-1; 9 bases are a match to TRBD1. This CDR3 is built from 16 residues. V trimming: 4 bases; J trimming: 6 bases; junction bases outside the gene matches: 15. CDR1 GTSNPN and CDR2 SVGIG come from the germline V gene (reference sequence).

The rearrangement links TRBV19 to TRBJ2-1; 10 bases agree with TRBD2. The CDR3 consists of 16 residues. Germline loops: CDR1 LNHDA, CDR2 SQIVND (reference sequence). J lost 1 base, V lost 4 bases, and 4 bases had no gene match. CDR3 in DNA: TGTGCCAGTAGTAGCTGGACTAGCGGATCCTACAATGAGCAGTTCTTC. Amino acids: CASSSWTSGSYNEQFF.

Only one count was recorded for this clone. This chain connects TRBV6-1 to TRBJ1-4; 7 nucleotides match TRBD1. Germline-derived CDR1 and CDR2 are MNHNS and SASEGT. The CDR3 sequence is 17 residues long. J gave up 4 bases and V 2 bases, and 10 bases lay outside the gene matches. This chain's CDR3 is CASSEKGTASGNEKLFF. In nucleotides, the CDR3 is TGTGCCAGCAGTGAAAAAGGGACAGCGAGCGGTAATGAAAAACTGTTTTTT.

The chain couples TRBV3-1 (or the pseudogene TRBV3-2) to TRBJ1-2; D remains ambiguous. The CDR3 has 15 amino acids. With 4 bases removed from V and 0 bases from J, the gap between germline ends came to 12 bases. From germline, CDR1 is LGHDT and CDR2 YNNKEL (reference sequence). CDR3 protein: CASSRQTGTNYGYTF. The CDR3 DNA follows: TGTGCCAGCAGCCGGCAAACCGGGACTAACTATGGCTACACCTTC.

This sequence joins TRBV27 and TRBJ1-5; D not resolved. The V gene's germline CDR1 is MNHEY and CDR2 SMNVEV (reference sequence). This CDR3 spans 13 amino acids. The V and J ends lost 5 bases and 6 bases respectively, with 11 bases between them. CDR3 residues: CASSTRPGQPQHF. The CDR3, as DNA: TGTGCCAGCAGTACCCGGCCGGGTCAGCCCCAGCATTTT.

The chain couples TRBV10-1 to TRBJ2-3; 9 positions match TRBD1. This CDR3 spans 14 amino acids. The junction had 5 bases not matched to a gene; V was cut back by 6 bases and J by 4 bases. Germline V CDR1 and CDR2: WNHNN, SYGVQD (reference sequence). CDR3 coding DNA: TGCGCCAGCAGCCGGGACAGGGAGGCAGATACGCAGTATTTT. It yields the protein CASSRDREADTQYF.

The gene calls are TRBV7-3 and TRBJ1-1; no reliable D call. The V end was cut by 6 bases, the J end by 3 bases, with 11 bases between. Germline CDR1 is SGHTA and CDR2 is FQGTGA. The CDR3 contains 13 residues. CDR3 DNA sequence: TGTGCCAGCAGTGGAGGGAGGGACACTGAAGCTTTCTTT. Translated, it gives CASSGGRDTEAFF.

The chain uses TRBV7-2 and TRBJ2-7; 10 bases line up with TRBD1. There are 15 residues in the CDR3. Germline trimming cut 6 bases from V and 2 bases from J; bases unmatched to any gene: 7. Germline CDR1 is SGHTA and CDR2 is FQGNSA. The CDR3 DNA follows: TGTGCCAGCAGTCGCAGACAGGGGGCTCCCTACGAGCAGTACTTC. The encoded protein is CASSRRQGAPYEQYF. The full variable domain, its missing parts supplied by reference TRBV7-2 and TRBJ2-7, is GAGVSQSPSNKVTEKGKDVELRCDPISGHTALYWYRQSLGQGLEFLIYFQGNSAPDKSGLPSDRFSAERTGGSVSTLTIQRTQQEDSAVYLCASSRRQGAPYEQYFGPGTRLTVT.

Here the CDR3 DNA reads TGCGCCAGCAGCTCCGATAGCGGGGGGCCCACAGATACGCAGTATTTT. This sequence encodes CASSSDSGGPTDTQYF. The chain has TRBV5-1 and TRBJ2-3, with 10 bases lining up with TRBD2. The ends lost 3 bases at V and 2 bases at J; junction bases unmatched: 6. Germline CDR1 SGHRS, CDR2 YFSETQ. CDR3 length: 16 residues.

This clone came up a few times. The CDR3, as DNA: TGTGCCAGCAGCCTCGGGACTAGCGACTACGAGCAGTACTTC. This codes for CASSLGTSDYEQYF. J is TRBJ2-7 and V is TRBV3-1 (or the pseudogene TRBV3-2), with TRBD2 matching 10 bases. This CDR3 region has 14 residues. V was clipped by 4 bases and J by 3 bases; unmatched bases: 3. CDR1 is LGHDT and CDR2 is YNNKEL in the germline V gene (reference sequence).

The J gene is TRBJ2-2, the V gene TRBV27; D possibly corresponds to TRBD2 (6 bases). The CDR3 length is 16 residues. V shed 7 bases and J shed 7 bases, with 22 bases lying between them. CDR1 and CDR2 (germline): MNHEY, SMNVEV (reference sequence). The CDR3 loop reads CASNPQGLRTIGELFF. In nucleotides, the CDR3 is TGTGCCAGCAATCCTCAGGGACTTAGAACAATCGGGGAGCTGTTTTTT.

The rearrangement links TRBV19 to TRBJ1-6; perhaps TRBD1 as D (5 bases). There are 13 residues in the CDR3. Trimming stripped 5 bases from V and 9 bases from J, with 11 bases between. Per germline, CDR1 LNHDA and CDR2 SQIVND (reference sequence). In nucleotides, the CDR3 is TGTGCCAGTAGTCTAGGACACCGTTCACCCCTCCACTTT. Its translation is CASSLGHRSPLHF. Combining the CDR3 with reference TRBV19 and TRBJ1-6 gives the whole variable domain DGGITQSPKYLFRKEGQNVTLSCEQNLNHDAMYWYRQDPGQGLRLIYYSQIVNDFQKGDIAEGYSVSREKKESFPLTVTSAQKNPTAFYLCASSLGHRSPLHFGNGTRLTVT.

V gene TRBV5-1 combines with J gene TRBJ1-1; D gene ambiguous. From germline, CDR1 is SGHRS and CDR2 YFSETQ. There are 13 residues in the CDR3. V lost 5 bases and J 3 bases, leaving 11 bases between the germline ends. The CDR3 spells CASRKDKDTEAFF. CDR3 in DNA: TGCGCCAGCAGAAAAGACAAGGACACTGAAGCTTTCTTT.

The chain employs TRBV28 and TRBJ2-7; 7 nucleotides agree with TRBD2. V trimming: 7 bases; J trimming: 0 bases; junction bases outside the gene matches: 9. The germline V gene encodes CDR1 MDHEN and CDR2 SYDVKM. The CDR3 runs to 15 residues. CDR3 loop: CASTLGGTGSYEQYF. CDR3 nucleotide sequence: TGTGCCAGCACCTTGGGGGGGACGGGCTCCTACGAGCAGTACTTC. The complete variable domain, with remaining parts taken from reference TRBV28 and TRBJ2-7, reads DVKVTQSSRYLVKRTGEKVFLECVQDMDHENMFWYRQDPGLGLRLIYFSYDVKMKEKGDIPEGYSVSREKKERFSLILESASTNQTSMYLCASTLGGTGSYEQYFGPGTRLTVT.

This clone was seen a handful of times. V is TRBV6-5 and J is TRBJ1-2, with TRBD1 matching over 8 bases. From germline, CDR1 is MNHEY and CDR2 SVGAGI. Germline trimming cut 6 bases from V and 4 bases from J; bases unmatched to any gene: 7. The CDR3 runs to 14 residues. The CDR3, as DNA: TGTGCCAGCAGGGGGGTCAGGGGGCCCTATGGCTACACCTTC. Encoded protein: CASRGVRGPYGYTF.

CDR3 amino acids: CAWQQTYGYTF. The CDR3 DNA reads as TGTGCCTGGCAACAAACATATGGCTACACCTTC. This chain connects TRBV30 to TRBJ1-2; D gene ambiguous. The CDR3 is made up of 11 amino acids. Germline CDR1 GTSNPN, CDR2 SVGIG (reference sequence). Trimming took off 5 bases at V and 5 bases at J, with 9 bases between the two ends.

The CDR3 protein is CASSLYSGGASYEQYF. CDR3 bases: TGTGCCAGTAGTTTGTATAGCGGGGGGGCCTCGTACGAGCAGTACTTC. J is TRBJ2-7 and V is TRBV19; 11 bases agree with TRBD2. After removal of 5 bases from V and 4 bases from J, the junction contained 10 bases not matched to a gene. The CDR3 spans 16 residues. The germline CDR1 and CDR2 sequences are LNHDA and SQIVND (reference sequence).

Of note for this clone: The germline gene is not matched at one end of the junction; a read error may be the cause. The chain links TRBV5-1 to TRBJ1-3; D is uncertain. Germline CDR1 is SGHRS and CDR2 is YFSETQ. The CDR3 is made up of 14 amino acids. The CDR3 DNA is TGCGCCAGCAGCTTCGAGGGTGCTGGCAACACCATATATTTT. It is translated as CASSFEGAGNTIYF. The full variable domain, rest sourced from reference TRBV5-1 and TRBJ1-3, is KAGVTQTPRYLIKTRGQQVTLSCSPISGHRSVSWYQQTPGQGLQFLFEYFSETQRNKGNFPGRFSGRQFSNSRSEMNVSTLELGDSALYLCASSFEGAGNTIYFGEGSWLTVV.

The genes are TRBV29-1 and TRBJ1-2, with D perhaps matching TRBD1 (6 bases). V was pared by 3 bases and J by 4 bases, with 9 bases between. Germline V CDR1 and CDR2: SQVTM, ANQGSEA. The length of the CDR3 is 12 residues. The CDR3 here is CSVDQGSYGYTF. The DNA of the CDR3 is TGCAGCGTTGACCAGGGGAGCTATGGCTACACCTTC.

The rearrangement uses TRBV29-1 and TRBJ1-2; D is undetermined. V shed 1 base and J shed 4 bases, with 13 bases lying between them. This CDR3 spans 14 amino acids. CDR1 SQVTM and CDR2 ANQGSEA come from the germline V gene. The CDR3 region is CSVEALSGAYGYTF. The CDR3 region has the DNA TGCAGCGTTGAAGCCCTTTCGGGAGCCTATGGCTACACCTTC.

Concerning this clone itself: One end of the junction varies from germline; a read error may be responsible. This chain's CDR3 is CASSPSFDRLANTQYF. The CDR3 nucleotides read TGTGCCAGCAGCCCCTCCTTCGATCGACTTGCAAATACGCAATATTTT. J is TRBJ2-3 and V is TRBV7-9, with D unresolved. This CDR3 spans 16 amino acids. The V gene's germline CDR1 is SEHNR and CDR2 FQNEAQ (reference sequence).

In this sample, this clone turned up once. V usage is TRBV7-2 and J usage is TRBJ1-1, with TRBD1 as a possible D gene (5 bases). The CDR3 length is 14 residues. Trimming pared 2 bases from V and 3 bases from J, leaving 10 bases between. The V gene's germline CDR1 is SGHTA and CDR2 FQGNSA. CDR3 in DNA: TGTGCCAGCAGCTTACATGGGGGGGACACTGAAGCTTTCTTT. It is translated as CASSLHGGDTEAFF.

This CDR3 is CASRKTGGESHEQYF. DNA of the CDR3: TGTGCCAGCAGGAAGACAGGGGGCGAATCCCACGAGCAGTACTTC. The chain employs TRBV7-2 and TRBJ2-7; 10 positions agree with TRBD1. CDR1 is SGHTA, CDR2 FQGNSA, per germline. CDR3 length equals 15 residues. With 6 bases clipped from V and 5 bases from J, the junction kept 10 bases outside the gene matches.

The chain is built from TRBV13 and TRBJ1-2; possible D gene TRBD1, 6 bases. The CDR3 runs 13 residues. V dropped 3 bases and J dropped 4 bases, with 9 bases sitting between them. Germline loops: CDR1 PRHDT, CDR2 FYEKMQ (reference sequence). CDR3 region: CASSFETGYGYTF. The CDR3 nucleotides are TGTGCCAGCAGCTTCGAGACAGGCTATGGCTACACCTTC.

J is TRBJ2-3 and V is TRBV5-6; tentative D call: TRBD2 (5 bases). Trimming cost V 4 bases and J 3 bases, with 12 bases left between them. This CDR3 is 14 amino acids long. The V gene's germline CDR1 is SGHDT and CDR2 YYEEEE. CDR3 region: CASSVPGNTDTQYF. The CDR3 DNA follows: TGTGCCAGCAGCGTCCCCGGGAATACAGATACGCAGTATTTT.

This clone was seen a few times. This chain connects TRBV7-3 to TRBJ2-2; 10 nucleotides match TRBD2. V trimming: 5 bases; J trimming: 3 bases; junction bases outside the gene matches: 12. The germline V gene encodes CDR1 SGHTA and CDR2 FQGTGA. CDR3 length: 18 residues. This CDR3 is CASSPEGAGGLYTGELFF. The CDR3 region has the DNA TGTGCCAGCAGCCCCGAGGGAGCGGGGGGGCTTTACACCGGGGAGCTGTTTTTT.

Here the CDR3 DNA reads TGTGCCAGCAGCTTAACGTCGGGGACCGGGGAGCTGTTTTTT. Translating gives CASSLTSGTGELFF. The chain combines TRBV7-3 with TRBJ2-2, with D tentatively TRBD2 (5 bases). The ends were cut back, 0 bases at V and 5 bases at J, with 7 bases in the middle. Germline assignment: CDR1 SGHTA and CDR2 FQGTGA. The CDR3 covers 14 residues.